Each of the 21 T cell receptor beta chains below was sequenced from the same sample in a study of cytomegalovirus exposure and HLA in healthy donors. Profiled with immunoSEQ multiplex PCR; TCRdb holds only in-frame clones, not every one. Of some 66,000 clones listed, approximately 96% are singletons. Sequences were obtained from PBMCs. The receptor source for this set is a woman aged 18-30 years in good health and CMV-seropositive.

Within the sample, this clone is medium-sized. The rearrangement uses TRBV5-6 and TRBJ2-7, with D perhaps matching TRBD1 (5 bases). The germline V gene encodes CDR1 SGHDT and CDR2 YYEEEE. V was clipped by 4 bases and J by 6 bases, with 14 bases between them. This CDR3 is 13 amino acids long. The CDR3 region has the DNA TGTGCCAGCAGCGACTTCAGGGCTTCCGAGCAGTACTTC. Protein product: CASSDFRASEQYF.

The CDR3 reads CASSAGTSGFSNEQFF. The CDR3 DNA follows: TGTGCCAGCAGCGCCGGGACTAGCGGCTTCTCCAATGAGCAGTTCTTC. This sequence joins TRBV6-4 and TRBJ2-1; 11 bases align to TRBD2. Losses at the gene ends were 6 bases for V and 6 bases for J; bases not matched to a gene: 10. The CDR3 loop spans 16 amino acids. Germline CDR1 and CDR2: MRHNA and SNTAGT.

The rearrangement links TRBV5-4 to TRBJ2-1, with D tentatively TRBD2 (5 bases). There are 12 residues in the CDR3. Trimming stripped 2 bases from V and 10 bases from J, with 10 bases between. Germline V gives CDR1 SGHNT, CDR2 YYREEE (reference sequence). CDR3 in DNA: TGTGCCAGCAGCTTTGAGGGAAACGAGCAGTTCTTC. Translating gives CASSFEGNEQFF.

The table lists this clone with a count of one. V and J are TRBV19 and TRBJ1-1, with 7 bases aligning to TRBD1. The CDR3 spans 15 residues. In germline, CDR1 is LNHDA, CDR2 SQIVND (reference sequence). Trimming at V came to 5 bases and at J to 1 base, leaving 7 bases not matched to a gene. CDR3 region: CASSVRQGSNTEAFF. As DNA, the CDR3 is TGTGCCAGTAGTGTCCGACAGGGATCGAACACTGAAGCTTTCTTT.

The rearrangement uses TRBV28 and TRBJ1-1; TRBD1 agrees at 7 bases. Germline assignment: CDR1 MDHEN and CDR2 SYDVKM. The ends lost 8 bases at V and 2 bases at J; junction bases unmatched: 11. The CDR3 consists of 15 residues. The CDR3 DNA sequence: TGTGCCAGCGCCAGGATCGACAGGGTCAACACTGAAGCTTTCTTT. Encoded protein: CASARIDRVNTEAFF.

The chain is built from TRBV7-9 and TRBJ1-2; D call uncertain. Trimming took 1 base from V and 0 from J, leaving 9 bases between them. From germline, CDR1 is SEHNR and CDR2 FQNEAQ (reference sequence). This CDR3 contains 15 residues. Here the CDR3 DNA reads TGTGCCAGCAGCTTAGAGGAGGGAACTAACTATGGCTACACCTTC. This sequence encodes CASSLEEGTNYGYTF. The complete variable domain, with remaining parts taken from reference TRBV7-9 and TRBJ1-2, reads DTGVSQNPRHKITKRGQNVTFRCDPISEHNRLYWYRQTLGQGPEFLTYFQNEAQLEKSRLLSDRFSAERPKGSFSTLEIQRTEQGDSAMYLCASSLEEGTNYGYTFGSGTRLTVV.

The chain links TRBV6-1 to TRBJ2-7; D call uncertain. The CDR3 is made up of 11 amino acids. CDR1 and CDR2 from the germline V gene are MNHNS and SASEGT. Trimming took off 5 bases at V and 3 bases at J, with 5 bases between the two ends. The CDR3, as DNA: TGTGCCAGCAGTTATAACTACGAGCAGTACTTC. Protein: CASSYNYEQYF.

The CDR3 nucleotides are TGTGCCAGCAGTTTCTTAGCGGGAGAGGGAGCCAAAAACATTCAGTACTTC. The encoded protein is CASSFLAGEGAKNIQYF. The rearrangement joins TRBV27 to TRBJ2-4; 9 nucleotides align to TRBD2. The trim removed 3 bases at V and 0 bases at J, leaving 6 bases unmatched. This CDR3 has 17 amino acids. Germline values: CDR1 MNHEY, CDR2 SMNVEV (reference sequence).

This clone was seen just once. This chain links TRBV7-9 with TRBJ1-1, with 7 bases identical to TRBD1. Germline values: CDR1 SEHNR, CDR2 FQNEAQ (reference sequence). Trimming at V came to 5 bases and at J to 0 bases, leaving 9 bases not matched to a gene. The CDR3 covers 16 residues. DNA of the CDR3: TGTGCCAGCAGCCAAGACAGGGCTCTTATGAACACTGAAGCTTTCTTT. It is translated as CASSQDRALMNTEAFF.

V is TRBV18 and J is TRBJ2-1, with TRBD2 as a possible D gene (5 bases). The CDR3 covers 12 residues. Trimming took 2 bases from V and 9 from J, leaving 8 bases between them. Germline V gene data show CDR1 as KGHSH and CDR2 as LQKENI. DNA for the CDR3: TGTGCCAGCTCACCAACTAGAGGTGAGCAGTTCTTC. Residues: CASSPTRGEQFF.

This clone has just a few counts. This chain connects TRBV7-3 to TRBJ2-7, with TRBD2 as a possible D gene (6 bases). The length of the CDR3 is 14 residues. V lost 4 bases and J 5 bases, leaving 15 bases between the germline ends. The germline V gene has CDR1 SGHTA and CDR2 FQGTGA. The CDR3 DNA reads TGTGCCAGCAGCTCCCCGGGACTTGGCGACGAGCAGTACTTC. It is translated as CASSSPGLGDEQYF.

The rearrangement joins TRBV7-9 to TRBJ2-5; D is unresolved. The V gene lost 1 base and the J gene lost 2 bases, with 14 bases spanning the gap. There are 16 residues in the CDR3. The germline CDR1 and CDR2 sequences are SEHNR and FQNEAQ (reference sequence). CDR3 sequence (DNA): TGTGCCAGCAGCTTAGTCAGGCCTAATACGCAAGAGACCCAGTACTTC. Residues: CASSLVRPNTQETQYF.

This chain joins TRBV7-9 and TRBJ1-2; maybe TRBD1 (6 bases). CDR1 is SEHNR and CDR2 is FQNEAQ in the germline V gene (reference sequence). V was pared by 5 bases and J by 11 bases, with 21 bases between. CDR3 size: 14 residues. The CDR3: CASSPQGGRPRYTF. The CDR3 DNA follows: TGTGCCAGCAGCCCACAGGGAGGGAGACCGCGGTACACCTTC.

Only one count was recorded for this clone. The chain couples TRBV2 to TRBJ2-4; a weak D match, TRBD1 (6 bases). Trimming cost V 8 bases and J 5 bases, with 25 bases left between them. CDR3 length equals 17 residues. Germline V gives CDR1 SNHLY, CDR2 FYNNEI. DNA for the CDR3: TGTGCCAGCTTGGGAGTCCGGGACAACCTGCGGGAAAACATTCAGTACTTC. Translated: CASLGVRDNLRENIQYF.

This chain connects TRBV13 to TRBJ1-2; 9 nucleotides line up with TRBD1. CDR3 length: 16 residues. Germline CDR1 PRHDT, CDR2 FYEKMQ (reference sequence). Trimming cost V 5 bases and J 3 bases; bases outside gene matches: 10. Here the CDR3 reads CASSQHSTGGDYGYTF. In nucleotides, the CDR3 is TGTGCCAGCAGCCAACACTCGACAGGGGGAGACTATGGCTACACCTTC.

This clone occurred a few times. The gene calls are TRBV19 and TRBJ2-7; 11 bases are a match to TRBD2. The V gene end was trimmed by 0 bases and the J gene end by 0 bases; junction bases not matched to a gene: 1. The CDR3 runs to 16 residues. Germline V gives CDR1 LNHDA, CDR2 SQIVND (reference sequence). CDR3 coding DNA: TGTGCCAGTAGTATAGAAGGGACTAGCGGCTCCTACGAGCAGTACTTC. As protein: CASSIEGTSGSYEQYF.

The chain has TRBV2 and TRBJ1-1; the match to TRBD1 covers 7 bases. The V and J ends lost 4 bases and 11 bases, in that order; junction bases with no gene match: 7. Germline V lookup: CDR1 SNHLY, CDR2 FYNNEI. The CDR3 has 12 amino acids. The CDR3 sequence: CASSAGTADAFF. The CDR3 nucleotides are TGTGCCAGCAGTGCTGGGACAGCCGACGCTTTCTTT.

V usage is TRBV18 and J usage is TRBJ1-5; D uncertain. V lost 3 bases to trimming and J lost 8 bases, with 14 bases between them. CDR1 is KGHSH and CDR2 is LQKENI in the germline V gene. This CDR3 has 14 amino acids. The CDR3 DNA reads TGTGCCAGCTCACCTCTGCCGACTTGGGAGCCCCAGCATTTT. Amino acids: CASSPLPTWEPQHF.

The V and J genes are TRBV5-6 and TRBJ1-2, with TRBD1 identical over 8 bases. After removal of 4 bases from V and 4 bases from J, the junction contained 21 bases not matched to a gene. The CDR3 totals 19 residues. Germline V lookup: CDR1 SGHDT, CDR2 YYEEEE. In DNA, the CDR3 is TGTGCCAGCAGCCTGTGGAGGGGACAGGTCGCTTCAGAGGGCTATGGCTACACCTTC. Its translation: CASSLWRGQVASEGYGYTF.

The rearrangement uses TRBV9 and TRBJ2-1; 9 nucleotides agree with TRBD1. The CDR3 totals 14 residues. Germline CDR1 is SGDLS and CDR2 is YYNGEE. V dropped 3 bases and J dropped 5; count of bases not matched to a gene: 3. For the CDR3, the DNA is TGTGCCAGCAGCGACCGGACAGGGGACAATGAGCAGTTCTTC. This translates into CASSDRTGDNEQFF.

The chain couples TRBV7-6 to TRBJ2-7; no firm D call. CDR1 is SGHVS and CDR2 is FNYEAQ in the germline V gene. Trimming pared 0 bases from V and 3 bases from J, leaving 6 bases between. This CDR3 contains 13 residues. As DNA, the CDR3 is TGTGCCAGCAGCTTAGCGGAGAACTACGAGCAGTACTTC. Translated, it gives CASSLAENYEQYF. Drawing the rest from reference TRBV7-6 and TRBJ2-7, the complete variable domain is GAGVSQSPRYKVTKRGQDVALRCDPISGHVSLYWYRQALGQGPEFLTYFNYEAQQDKSGLPNDRFSAERPEGSISTLTIQRTEQRDSAMYRCASSLAENYEQYFGPGTRLTVT.